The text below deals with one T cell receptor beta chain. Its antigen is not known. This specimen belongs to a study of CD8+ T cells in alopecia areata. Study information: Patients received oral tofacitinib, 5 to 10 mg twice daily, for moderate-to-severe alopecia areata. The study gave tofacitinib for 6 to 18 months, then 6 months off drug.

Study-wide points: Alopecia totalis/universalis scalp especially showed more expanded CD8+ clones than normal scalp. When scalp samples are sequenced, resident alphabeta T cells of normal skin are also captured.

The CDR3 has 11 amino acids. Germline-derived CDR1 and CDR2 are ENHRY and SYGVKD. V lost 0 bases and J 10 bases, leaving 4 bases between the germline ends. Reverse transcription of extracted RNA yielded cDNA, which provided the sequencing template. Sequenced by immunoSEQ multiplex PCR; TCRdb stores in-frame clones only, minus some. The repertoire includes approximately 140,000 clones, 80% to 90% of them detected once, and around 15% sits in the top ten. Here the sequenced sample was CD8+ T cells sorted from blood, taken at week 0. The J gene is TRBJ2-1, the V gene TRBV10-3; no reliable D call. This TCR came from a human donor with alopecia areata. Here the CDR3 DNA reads TGTGCCATCAGTGAGTCGTCGGAGCAGTTCTTC. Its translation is CAISESSEQFF.